Detailed here is one TCR beta chain. These data originate in a study of T cells in Graves' hyperthyroidism and ophthalmopathy. TCR beta CDR3 regions were amplified from RNA transcripts. The HTBI set primed first-round TCR CDR3 RT-PCR. TCRdb passed the multiplex PCR reads through MiXCR, listing each CDR3 protein once. The sample has a few hundred thousand distinct CDR3 sequences; about 15% are singletons. The V end was cut by 3 bases, the J end by 7 bases, with 13 bases between. The CDR3 has 14 amino acids. Germline loops: CDR1 SGHAT, CDR2 FQNNGV. This receptor was identified in a young woman with Graves' hyperthyroidism that later progressed to Graves' ophthalmopathy. The chain carries TRBV11-2 and TRBJ2-4; a possible D gene is TRBD2 (6 bases). Material: blood. CDR3 sequence reads: CASSLGELANIQYF. The CDR3 nucleotides read TGTGCCAGCAGCTTGGGGGAACTAGCCAACATTCAGTACTTC.